Listed here are 27 T cell receptor beta chains from one sample, sequenced in a study of blood T cell repertoires in COVID-19. Sequencing was performed with immunoSEQ multiplex PCR; in TCRdb, only in-frame clones are kept and a portion is missing. The sample consists of roughly 100,000 clones, approximately 70% of them appearing once. Sequencing was carried out using peripheral blood. Receptors originate from an older man with acute or convalescent COVID-19.

The chain links TRBV28 to TRBJ2-6; 7 nucleotides align to TRBD1. Trimming removed 5 bases from V and 0 bases from J; junction bases left unmatched: 13. The CDR3 spans 19 residues. Germline V gives CDR1 MDHEN, CDR2 SYDVKM. The CDR3 reads CASSPGPGQVLSGANVLTF. The CDR3 DNA follows: TGTGCCAGCAGTCCTGGTCCCGGACAGGTTCTCTCTGGGGCCAACGTCCTGACTTTC.

The rearrangement uses TRBV10-2 and TRBJ2-3; TRBD2 agrees at 7 bases. V shed 6 bases, J shed 6 bases, and the junction held 12 bases outside the gene matches. This CDR3 comprises 15 residues. Per the germline V gene, CDR1 is WSHSY and CDR2 is SAAADI. In nucleotides, the CDR3 is TGCGCCAGCAGCAGAGGTTTGGGGGGAGGGGATACGCAGTATTTT. Encoded protein: CASSRGLGGGDTQYF.

The chain is built from TRBV27 and TRBJ1-5; 7 bases match TRBD1. With V trimmed by 3 bases and J by 3 bases, 2 bases remained unmatched. This CDR3 contains 14 residues. CDR1 and CDR2 (germline): MNHEY, SMNVEV (reference sequence). The CDR3, as DNA: TGTGCCAGCAGTTTCGACAGGGTCAATCAGCCCCAGCATTTT. Encoded protein: CASSFDRVNQPQHF.

This clone has a count of ten or more. V is TRBV2 and J is TRBJ1-5; tentative D call: TRBD1 (5 bases). Trimming took 2 bases from V and 7 from J, leaving 12 bases between them. CDR1 is SNHLY, CDR2 FYNNEI, per germline. The CDR3 contains 14 residues. CDR3 bases: TGTGCCAGCAGTGAATGGGGCGCTAGGCAGCCCCAGCATTTT. This encodes CASSEWGARQPQHF.

Only one count was recorded for this clone. The DNA for the CDR3 is TGTGCCATCAGTGATACAGGGGACTGGTCTGAAGCTTTCTTT. Its translation is CAISDTGDWSEAFF. This sequence joins TRBV10-3 and TRBJ1-1; 7 nucleotides agree with TRBD1. Unmatched junction bases numbered 7, after V lost 3 bases and J lost 6 bases. Germline CDR1 and CDR2: ENHRY and SYGVKD. The CDR3 has 14 amino acids.

The chain has TRBV28 and TRBJ1-2; D gene unclear. The CDR3 is 16 amino acids. V lost 2 bases, J lost 0 bases, and 13 bases lay in between. Germline V lookup: CDR1 MDHEN, CDR2 SYDVKM. This CDR3 is CASSLMSPEANYGYTF. The CDR3 nucleotides read TGTGCCAGCAGTTTAATGAGTCCCGAAGCTAACTATGGCTACACCTTC.

The rearrangement uses TRBV28 and TRBJ1-2; tentative D call: TRBD1 (6 bases). Germline lookup yields CDR1 MDHEN and CDR2 SYDVKM. The CDR3 is 16 amino acids. V shed 3 bases and J shed 4 bases, with 18 bases lying between them. The CDR3 bases are TGTGCCAGCAGTTTCCGACCCATCGGACAGTTCTATGGCTACACCTTC. This gives the protein CASSFRPIGQFYGYTF.

The table lists this clone with a few counts. The chain recombines TRBV6-5 with TRBJ1-2; D is perhaps TRBD1 (6 bases). Germline-derived CDR1 and CDR2 are MNHEY and SVGAGI. V dropped 5 bases and J dropped 5 bases, with 12 bases sitting between them. The length of the CDR3 is 13 residues. The CDR3 sequence: CASSPDSFYGYTF. In DNA, the CDR3 is TGTGCCAGCAGTCCGGACAGCTTTTATGGCTACACCTTC.

J is TRBJ1-2 and V is TRBV28; 9 bases align to TRBD1. Germline V CDR1 and CDR2: MDHEN, SYDVKM. Trimming took 3 bases from V and 8 from J; bases not matched to a gene: 10. The CDR3 runs 15 residues. The chain's CDR3 is CASSLSSGQGGGYTF. CDR3 bases: TGTGCCAGCAGTTTGAGTTCGGGACAGGGAGGCGGCTACACCTTC.

CDR3 protein: CASSLNGGEGYTF. CDR3 DNA: TGTGCCAGCAGCCTCAACGGAGGAGAGGGCTACACCTTC. V is TRBV3-1 (or the pseudogene TRBV3-2) and J is TRBJ1-2; D call uncertain. The CDR3 is 13 residues long. V dropped 4 bases and J dropped 8 bases, with 14 bases sitting between them. The germline V gene encodes CDR1 LGHDT and CDR2 YNNKEL (reference sequence).

CDR3 sequence reads: CASSSAGNGNSPLHF. The CDR3 bases are TGTGCCAGCAGTTCGGCAGGGAATGGTAATTCACCCCTCCACTTT. The chain carries TRBV28 and TRBJ1-6; TRBD1 might be the D (5 bases). The germline V gene has CDR1 MDHEN and CDR2 SYDVKM. The CDR3 runs to 15 residues. V shed 4 bases and J shed 6 bases, with 13 bases lying between them. The complete variable domain, with remaining parts taken from reference TRBV28 and TRBJ1-6, reads DVKVTQSSRYLVKRTGEKVFLECVQDMDHENMFWYRQDPGLGLRLIYFSYDVKMKEKGDIPEGYSVSREKKERFSLILESASTNQTSMYLCASSSAGNGNSPLHFGNGTRLTVT.

The chain employs TRBV15 and TRBJ1-5, with D possibly being TRBD1 (5 bases). Germline V gene lookup returns CDR1 LNHNV and CDR2 YYDKDF (reference sequence). Trimming removed 8 bases at V and 0 bases at J, with 14 bases between. This CDR3 comprises 15 residues. DNA of the CDR3: TGTGCCACCCGGGAGACAGCTTATAGCAATCAGCCCCAGCATTTT. Its translation: CATRETAYSNQPQHF. The variable domain in full, completed from reference TRBV15 and TRBJ1-5, reads DAMVIQNPRYQVTQFGKPVTLSCSQTLNHNVMYWYQQKSSQAPKLLFHYYDKDFNNEADTPDNFQSRRPNTSFCFLDIRSPGLGDTAMYLCATRETAYSNQPQHFGDGTRLSIL.

The rearrangement uses TRBV5-4 and TRBJ1-2; no clear D gene. Per germline, CDR1 SGHNT and CDR2 YYREEE (reference sequence). The CDR3 sequence is 16 residues long. V gave up 3 bases and J gave up 8 bases, with 23 bases separating them. The CDR3 protein is CASSSPSRALLGGYTF. The CDR3 DNA sequence: TGTGCCAGCAGCTCCCCCTCGAGGGCCCTCTTAGGGGGCTACACCTTC.

This clone turned up a few times. The CDR3 nucleotides are TGTGCCAGCAGCTTCCTAGCGGGAAGAGGCAATGAGCAGTTCTTC. Protein sequence: CASSFLAGRGNEQFF. J is TRBJ2-1 and V is TRBV7-6, with TRBD2 matching over 9 bases. The V gene's germline CDR1 is SGHVS and CDR2 FNYEAQ. V was pared by 3 bases and J by 6 bases, with 6 bases of the junction left unmatched. The CDR3 length is 15 residues.

The chain recombines TRBV11-2 with TRBJ2-1; 7 nucleotides agree with TRBD2. This CDR3 has 17 amino acids. CDR1 is SGHAT and CDR2 is FQNNGV in the germline V gene. Losses at the gene ends were 4 bases for V and 12 bases for J; bases not matched to a gene: 21. CDR3 coding DNA: TGTGCCAGCAGCTCCACTGGGGGGGACTCCCCGCCAATAGGGCAGTTCTTC. Protein: CASSSTGGDSPPIGQFF.

The chain uses TRBV3-1 (or the pseudogene TRBV3-2) and TRBJ2-3; 11 nucleotides agree with TRBD2. The CDR3 has 16 residues. V gave up 4 bases and J gave up 2 bases; unmatched junction bases: 5. Per germline, CDR1 LGHDT and CDR2 YNNKEL (reference sequence). In nucleotides, the CDR3 is TGTGCCAGCAGCCCTTTAGCGGGAGGGATCACAGATACGCAGTATTTT. Protein sequence: CASSPLAGGITDTQYF.

The V and J genes are TRBV11-2 and TRBJ2-5; TRBD2 is a possible D gene (6 bases). Germline CDR1 is SGHAT and CDR2 is FQNNGV. V lost 4 bases to trimming and J lost 5 bases, with 14 bases between them. CDR3 length equals 14 residues. The CDR3 DNA follows: TGTGCCAGCAGCTCCGGGACTTCGCGGGAGACCCAGTACTTC. Encoded protein: CASSSGTSRETQYF.

The chain recombines TRBV28 with TRBJ1-1, with 7 bases aligning to TRBD1. The CDR3 length is 13 residues. V lost 8 bases, J lost 6 bases, and 9 bases stayed unmatched. The germline CDR1 and CDR2 sequences are MDHEN and SYDVKM. The CDR3 DNA reads as TGTGCCAGCCGGGGACAGCTGGGCGCTGAAGCTTTCTTT. This translates into CASRGQLGAEAFF.

V gene TRBV5-1 combines with J gene TRBJ2-3; possible D gene TRBD2, 5 bases. Trimming pared 4 bases from V and 0 bases from J, leaving 15 bases between. CDR1 is SGHRS and CDR2 is YFSETQ in the germline V gene. This CDR3 comprises 16 residues. CDR3 residues: CASSPLSATSTDTQYF. CDR3 bases: TGCGCCAGCAGCCCTCTTAGCGCCACTAGCACAGATACGCAGTATTTT.

The V gene is TRBV6-2 or TRBV6-3, the J gene TRBJ2-1; 13 nucleotides align to TRBD2. The V and J ends lost 0 bases and 8 bases, in that order; junction bases with no gene match: 1. Germline CDR1 is MNHEY and CDR2 is SVGEGT. The CDR3 has 15 residues. The CDR3 nucleotides are TGTGCCAGCAGTTACTCTACTAGCGGGAGGGATGAGCAGTTCTTC. This sequence encodes CASSYSTSGRDEQFF.

This rearrangement joins TRBV27 to TRBJ2-7; 8 bases map to TRBD2. Germline V lookup: CDR1 MNHEY, CDR2 SMNVEV (reference sequence). J lost 5 bases, V lost 6 bases, and 21 bases had no gene match. CDR3 size: 18 residues. For the CDR3, the DNA is TGTGCCAGCAGCCCCCGGGGGGGGAGACGCGGGAGAAGGGACGAGCAGTACTTC. It codes for CASSPRGGRRGRRDEQYF.

This clone was counted only a few times. This chain links TRBV6-1 with TRBJ1-5, with D perhaps matching TRBD1 (5 bases). The V gene lost 2 bases and the J gene lost 1 base, with 9 bases spanning the gap. There are 15 residues in the CDR3. The V gene's germline CDR1 is MNHNS and CDR2 SASEGT. CDR3 in amino acids: CASSELGPSNQPQHF. DNA for the CDR3: TGTGCCAGCAGTGAATTGGGGCCGAGCAATCAGCCCCAGCATTTT.

The genes are TRBV30 and TRBJ2-3; D gene unclear. V was pared by 3 bases and J by 2 bases, with 6 bases between. Germline CDR1 reads GTSNPN; CDR2 reads SVGIG (reference sequence). This CDR3 spans 12 amino acids. The DNA for the CDR3 is TGTGCCTGGAGCCAATCCACAGATACGCAGTATTTT. As protein: CAWSQSTDTQYF.

The genes are TRBV28 and TRBJ1-2; unclear D gene. CDR3 size: 14 residues. CDR1 is MDHEN and CDR2 is SYDVKM in the germline V gene. V shed 1 base and J shed 2 bases, with 8 bases lying between them. The CDR3 DNA sequence: TGTGCCAGCAGTTTATATGCAGGAAACTATGGCTACACCTTC. Its translation: CASSLYAGNYGYTF.

V gene TRBV30 combines with J gene TRBJ2-2; D call uncertain. CDR3 length: 11 residues. Germline loops: CDR1 GTSNPN, CDR2 SVGIG (reference sequence). The ends were cut back, 1 base at V and 5 bases at J, with 2 bases in the middle. The DNA for the CDR3 is TGTGCCTGGAGTGCGACCGGGGAGCTGTTTTTT. This gives the protein CAWSATGELFF.

This clone has just a few counts. The rearrangement joins TRBV7-9 to TRBJ1-1, with 7 bases that match TRBD1. The CDR3 is 15 residues long. Trimming removed 5 bases from V and 6 bases from J; junction bases left unmatched: 12. Germline lookup yields CDR1 SEHNR and CDR2 FQNEAQ (reference sequence). CDR3 region: CASSDLTGAGPEAFF. CDR3 bases: TGTGCCAGCAGCGATCTCACAGGGGCTGGACCTGAAGCTTTCTTT.

The chain employs TRBV29-1 and TRBJ2-3, with 11 positions matching TRBD2. V dropped 7 bases and J dropped 3; count of bases not matched to a gene: 12. The CDR3 totals 16 residues. In germline, CDR1 is SQVTM, CDR2 ANQGSEA. CDR3 sequence: CSGGRLTSGMTDTQYF. CDR3 nucleotide sequence: TGCAGCGGTGGAAGGTTGACTAGCGGGATGACAGATACGCAGTATTTT.